This TCR beta chain is from a study of beta chain features in type 1 diabetes. Study details: Over all samples combined, 107,917,701 sorted cells were examined.

This clone was seen more than once but under ten times. Its specificity is not known. Since all of the isolated RNA was reverse transcribed, expressed TCRB transcripts were what got sequenced. Profiling relied on immunoSEQ multiplex PCR, and the TCRdb table lists in-frame clones only, not all of them. The profile shows hundreds of thousands of clones, roughly 13% of them singletons. Germline V gene lookup returns CDR1 SQVTM and CDR2 ANQGSEA. V dropped 5 bases and J dropped 2 bases, with 10 bases sitting between them. The CDR3 covers 12 residues. General study results and limits: Moderately but significantly shorter TCRB CDR3s were found in Type 1 diabetes patients in all four CD4+ subsets. In these data, an HLA type influence on TCRB rearrangement remained unresolved.

The chain uses TRBV29-1 and TRBJ2-7, with D possibly TRBD1 on 6 matching bases. The sample was naive CD4+ T cells from blood. The sequence was collected from a man aged 18 to 29 with type 1 diabetes. DNA for the CDR3: TGCAGCGTTAGCGGACAGACCTACGAGCAGTACTTC. It codes for CSVSGQTYEQYF.